This is a list of T cell receptor beta chains from one sample in a study of T cell repertoires in cytomegalovirus infection. These receptors lack a known antigen. TCRdb re-derived calls from the reads in MiXCR, one entry per CDR3 protein. Found here are about 500,000 distinct CDR3 sequences, 30% to 40% of them singletons; the top ten hold 15% to 20%. The sequencing here drew on cultured PBMCs, taken from culture after CMV antigen stimulation. The receptors shown here come from a human donor in good health (CMV status not recorded). Some clones in this sample may be carry-over from other donors' samples. Both conserved end residues are part of each CDR3. Fields, in order: clone size, J gene, V gene, D gene, CDR3 protein, CDR3 DNA. The D gene is left open where the match is weak. Rows may omit the clone size; those that give it use once, few, many or a size class.

clone_size: -
j_call: TRBJ2-7
v_call: TRBV28
d_call: -
cdr3_aa: CASRVEGSSYEQYF
cdr3_nt: TGTGCCAGCAGGGTCGAGGGCAGCTCCTACGAGCAGTACTTC

clone_size: -
j_call: TRBJ2-5
v_call: TRBV9
d_call: TRBD1
cdr3_aa: CASSVGQGAVETQYF
cdr3_nt: TGTGCCAGCAGCGTCGGACAGGGGGCTGTGGAGACCCAGTACTTC

clone_size: few
j_call: TRBJ2-5
v_call: TRBV7-2
d_call: -
cdr3_aa: CASSFLYSETQYF
cdr3_nt: TGTGCCAGCAGCTTCCTCTACTCAGAGACCCAGTACTTC

clone_size: few
j_call: TRBJ1-6
v_call: TRBV7-9
d_call: -
cdr3_aa: CASTTAAYNSPLHF
cdr3_nt: TGTGCCAGCACCACGGCAGCCTATAATTCACCCCTCCACTTT

clone_size: few
j_call: TRBJ1-2
v_call: TRBV7-2
d_call: -
cdr3_aa: CASSLGITYGYTF
cdr3_nt: TGTGCCAGCAGCTTAGGAATCACCTATGGCTACACCTTC

clone_size: few
j_call: TRBJ2-2
v_call: TRBV6-6
d_call: TRBD1
cdr3_aa: CASSFMDRGSTGELFF
cdr3_nt: TGTGCCAGCAGTTTTATGGACAGGGGTAGCACCGGGGAGCTGTTTTTT

clone_size: -
j_call: TRBJ1-4
v_call: TRBV18
d_call: -
cdr3_aa: CASSPPLQVNEKLFF
cdr3_nt: TGTGCCAGCTCACCACCGCTACAAGTTAATGAAAAACTGTTTTTT

clone_size: -
j_call: TRBJ2-7
v_call: TRBV30
d_call: -
cdr3_aa: CSMASDSYEQYF
cdr3_nt: TGTTCTATGGCTAGCGACTCCTACGAGCAGTACTTC

clone_size: -
j_call: TRBJ1-1
v_call: TRBV4-1
d_call: -
cdr3_aa: CASSQEGGHMNTEAFF
cdr3_nt: TGCGCCAGCAGCCAAGAAGGGGGACACATGAACACTGAAGCTTTCTTT

clone_size: once
j_call: TRBJ1-1
v_call: TRBV4-3
d_call: -
cdr3_aa: CASSQDPVNTEAFF
cdr3_nt: TGCGCCAGCAGCCAAGATCCAGTGAACACTGAAGCTTTCTTT

clone_size: few
j_call: TRBJ2-7
v_call: TRBV10-3
d_call: -
cdr3_aa: CAISLGGSFYEQYF
cdr3_nt: TGTGCCATCAGCCTGGGGGGTAGCTTCTACGAGCAGTACTTC

clone_size: -
j_call: TRBJ1-6
v_call: TRBV5-1
d_call: -
cdr3_aa: CASSLAEDSPLHF
cdr3_nt: TGCGCCAGCAGCCTGGCAGAGGATTCACCCCTCCACTTT

clone_size: -
j_call: TRBJ2-1
v_call: TRBV28
d_call: -
cdr3_aa: CASRGRGGLSYNEQFF
cdr3_nt: TGTGCCAGCAGGGGAAGGGGTGGCCTCTCCTACAATGAGCAGTTCTTC

clone_size: -
j_call: TRBJ2-2
v_call: TRBV7-2
d_call: -
cdr3_aa: CASSLYLARSGELFF
cdr3_nt: TGTGCCAGCAGCTTATACCTAGCTCGGTCCGGGGAGCTGTTTTTT

clone_size: few
j_call: TRBJ2-3
v_call: TRBV11-2
d_call: -
cdr3_aa: CASSLDGDGTDTQYF
cdr3_nt: TGTGCCAGCAGCTTAGATGGAGACGGCACAGATACGCAGTATTTT

clone_size: -
j_call: TRBJ2-4
v_call: TRBV7-2
d_call: -
cdr3_aa: CASSPLVSKNIQYF
cdr3_nt: TGTGCCAGCAGCCCGCTTGTTTCCAAAAACATTCAGTACTTC